These 3 T cell receptor beta chains were all obtained from the same sample, sequenced in a study of blood T cell repertoires in COVID-19. Data came from immunoSEQ multiplex PCR; TCRdb stores just in-frame clones and leaves some out. The repertoire holds roughly 250,000 clones, with 81% as singletons. What was sequenced was peripheral blood. The receptors stem from a woman between 55 and 75 years old with active or convalescent COVID-19.

This clone was seen once. This chain links TRBV5-5 with TRBJ1-1; perhaps TRBD1 as D (5 bases). The ends were cut back, 4 bases at V and 3 bases at J, with 19 bases in the middle. Germline V gene lookup returns CDR1 SGHKS and CDR2 YYEKEE (reference sequence). There are 16 residues in the CDR3. The CDR3 is CASSPWGVLGYTEAFF. CDR3 nucleotides: TGTGCCAGCAGCCCGTGGGGGGTCCTGGGATACACTGAAGCTTTCTTT.

The chain couples TRBV19 to TRBJ1-1, with 8 bases identical to TRBD1. From germline, CDR1 is LNHDA and CDR2 SQIVND (reference sequence). The trim removed 2 bases at V and 8 bases at J, leaving 10 bases unmatched. CDR3 length: 15 residues. This chain's CDR3 is CASSITSTGEIEAFF. The DNA for the CDR3 is TGTGCCAGTAGTATAACCTCGACAGGGGAAATAGAAGCTTTCTTT.

As DNA, the CDR3 is TGTGCCGTCGGAGACAGGGGGTATGAGCAGTTCTTC. Amino acid sequence: CAVGDRGYEQFF. The chain combines TRBV19 with TRBJ2-1; the match to TRBD1 covers 9 bases. CDR1 and CDR2 from the germline V gene are LNHDA and SQIVND (reference sequence). The CDR3 sequence is 12 residues long. After removal of 11 bases from V and 8 bases from J, the junction contained 7 bases not matched to a gene.